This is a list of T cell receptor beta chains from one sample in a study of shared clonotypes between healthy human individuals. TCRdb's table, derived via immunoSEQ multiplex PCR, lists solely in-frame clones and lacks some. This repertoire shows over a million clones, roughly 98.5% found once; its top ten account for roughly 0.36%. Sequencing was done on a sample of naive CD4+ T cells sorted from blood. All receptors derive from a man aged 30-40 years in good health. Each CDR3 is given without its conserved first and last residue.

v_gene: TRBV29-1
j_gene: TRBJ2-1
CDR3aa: SVDSRVYNEQF

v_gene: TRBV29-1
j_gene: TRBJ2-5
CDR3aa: SVGPGDETQY

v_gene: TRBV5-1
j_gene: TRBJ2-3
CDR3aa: ASSFGTSGDGGTDTQY

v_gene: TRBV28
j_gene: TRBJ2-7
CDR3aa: ASSIPLPLLAKSSYEQY

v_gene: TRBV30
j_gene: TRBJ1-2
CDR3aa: AWSVRQNYGYT

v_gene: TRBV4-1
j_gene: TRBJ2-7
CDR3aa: ASSREDARDSKYEQY

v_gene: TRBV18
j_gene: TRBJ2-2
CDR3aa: ASSPGQGYTGELF

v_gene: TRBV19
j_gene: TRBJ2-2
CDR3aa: ASSTPGLVTGELF

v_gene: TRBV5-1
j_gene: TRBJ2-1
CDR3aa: ASSLVGSSPRIDEQF

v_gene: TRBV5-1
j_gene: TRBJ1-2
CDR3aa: ASSPLTANYGYT

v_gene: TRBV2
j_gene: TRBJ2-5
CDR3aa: ASNGGQGFGETQY

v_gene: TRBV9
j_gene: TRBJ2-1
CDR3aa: ASSQDRMDNEQF

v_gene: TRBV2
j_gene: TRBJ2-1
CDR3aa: ASSEQLLSYNEQF

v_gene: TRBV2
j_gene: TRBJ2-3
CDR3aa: ASSTNRGRGTDTQY

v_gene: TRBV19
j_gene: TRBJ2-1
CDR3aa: ASKGAYGSSSYNEQF

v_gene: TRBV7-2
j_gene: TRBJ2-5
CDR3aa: ASSNLAGGPGETQY

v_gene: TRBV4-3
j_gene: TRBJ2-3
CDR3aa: ASSTLAGGGADTQY